The subject of this entry is one TCR beta chain. The data were taken from a study of blood T cell repertoires in COVID-19. The overall study: The United States, Italy and Spain provided the acute and convalescent COVID-19 samples. PBMCs, B-cell-depleted T cells, or T cells were the source of the cDNA or gDNA that made up the material.

CDR1 is SNHLY and CDR2 is FYNNEI in the germline V gene. Trimming took 3 bases from V and 0 from J, leaving 3 bases between them. The CDR3 covers 14 residues. In the original processing: Estimation of nucleated cell counts was performed using reference gene primer amplification. Sequencing used immunoSEQ multiplex PCR; TCRdb keeps in-frame clones, though not all of them. The V and J calls and clone size were taken over from that table, and D and trimming were inferred from the DNA. In the table there are 200,000 to 250,000 clones, around 82% of which are singletons. The rearrangement uses TRBV2 and TRBJ2-6; no firm D call. The clonotype originates from a woman between 65 and 79 years old with acute or convalescent COVID-19. Sequenced: peripheral blood. The CDR3 reads CASSDYSGANVLTF. CDR3 sequence (DNA): TGTGCCAGCAGTGATTACTCTGGGGCCAACGTCCTGACTTTC.